This note documents a single TCR beta chain sequence. Its antigen target is currently unknown. Within one base of it there is no much larger clone, and no base qualities were kept. This specimen belongs to a study of Ad26.COV2.S vaccination and SARS-CoV-2 variants listed by TCRdb under 2021. Regarding the research as a whole: Donors in the vaccine arm were drawn from COV1001, a phase I-IIa trial of Ad26.COV2.S in healthy adults that was multicentre, randomized, double-blind and placebo-controlled. Ad26.COV2.S was administered intramuscularly at 5 x 10^10 or 1 x 10^11 viral particles, either as a single shot or as two shots given 56 days apart. TCRbeta repertoire sequencing served as the tool for gauging how specific and how broad the SARS-CoV-2-reactive T cell receptors were following Ad26.COV2.S vaccination. The TCR-sequenced set comprised approximately 32 samples: some 19 Ad26.COV2.S vaccine recipients, 5 placebo recipients and 8 SARS-CoV-2 convalescent individuals. Participants in the trial were split at random into five groups of five each, receiving low-dose or high-dose Ad26.COV2.S once or twice, or else placebo on both occasions. Investigators remained blinded to trial group allocation during experiments and outcome assessment. Here is what the overall study found, with its caveats: After vaccination, substantial breadth of spike-specific CD8+ and CD4+ T cell responses was reported. The authors noted that total T cell responses may have been underestimated by the TCR breadth and depth analyses. The study was not powered to compare responses between vaccine doses or regimens. Vaccine and placebo recipients had similar non-spike TCR breadth, a finding consistent with the vaccine containing only spike. Higher spike-specific TCR breadth was observed in Ad26.COV2.S recipients than in placebo recipients (P = 0.0014).

The sample's treatment or condition label is to be understood as: roughly 20 received Ad26.COV2.S at low or high dose, single or two shots; about 5 received placebo; per-sample allocation not given. For vaccine and placebo recipients, the sequenced repertoires came from samples collected on day 63 after the first injection. In Cohort 1b, some 25 adults aged 18-55 years were enrolled at a single site in Boston, USA, between 29 July and 7 August 2020. Ad26.COV2.S consisted of a replication-incompetent adenovirus type 26 vector by which a prefusion-stabilized SARS-CoV-2 spike protein from the original Wuhan strain was expressed. The immunoSEQ Assay was used to sequence TCRbeta CDR3 regions. After extraction, genomic DNA underwent amplification by bias-controlled multiplex PCR, followed by high-throughput sequencing. The paper's data handling went like this. To quantify the absolute abundance of every unique TCRbeta CDR3 region, sequences were collapsed and filtered. Usable DNA was measured by amplifying reference genes present in all nucleated cells, and TCRbeta template counts were normalized to that usable DNA to estimate T cell fraction. Repertoire TCRs were annotated as SARS-CoV-2-specific by exact matching of V gene, CDR3 amino acid sequence and J gene to a known reactive TCR set. The reference SARS-CoV-2 TCR set was derived from MIRA and filtered for enrichment in COVID-19-positive ImmuneCODE repertoires, a step that removed public or cross-reactive TCRs. Based on the MIRA antigens, annotated TCRs were further analysed at the level of specific ORF or position within ORF. Breadth was defined as the number of annotated unique rearrangements divided by the total number of unique productive rearrangements, and depth was defined as the summed frequency of the annotated unique rearrangements. Two-sided Wilcoxon rank-sum tests were used to compare TCR breadth between groups. TCRdb re-hosts the immuneACCESS table, in-frame sequences only. Its copies lack some clones; in the studies checked, an unresolved V gene accounts for under half of them, and the cause for the rest is not known. Clonal size and the V and J genes are those of that table, whereas D and trimming came from the DNA. The sample data list around 320,000 clones, and around four fifths of these were observed just once. Jointly, the top ten make up 2.1% of the sample.

Taken from the germline V gene, the CDR1 and CDR2 loops are MDHEN and SYDVKM. Between the V and J ends, shortened by 6 bases and 0 bases respectively, the junction contains 18 bases. The CDR3 holds 17 amino acids from the cysteine to the phenylalanine. The kept DNA is CDR3 alone, 51 bases in frame from the first base. The sequencing used peripheral blood, collected in a trial of Ad26.COV2.S vaccine versus placebo. This sequence was found in a person between 18 and 60 years old who received the Ad26.COV2.S COVID-19 vaccine or a placebo. The chain couples TRBV28 to TRBJ2-1, with an unclear D gene assignment. The CDR3 region: CASSPWQIQSSYNEQFF. The sequence in DNA is TGTGCCAGCAGCCCCTGGCAGATACAAAGCTCCTACAATGAGCAGTTCTTC.